This record looks at one T cell receptor beta chain sequence and its context. Its antigen is unknown. A read error may produce the germline difference seen at one junction end. PCR employed 60 Vbeta and 13 Jbeta primers. Generated by immunoSEQ multiplex PCR, the TCRdb table keeps only in-frame clones and is missing some. Of under 85,000 clones in the sample, 76% are singletons; the top ten hold around 3%. From germline, CDR1 is KGHSH and CDR2 LQKENI. The CDR3 runs 16 residues. These data originate in a study of cytomegalovirus exposure and HLA in healthy donors. Overall study results and limits: Later on, analysis showed that most CMV-associated TCR beta chains appeared to be HLA-restricted. As a later analysis revealed, the rate of TCR association differed by HLA locus, with DRB1 most and HLA-C fewest. It was reported that the classifier diagnosed cytomegalovirus status with high specificity and sensitivity in both the original and validation cohorts.

The source of this sequence is a man younger than 35 in good health and CMV-seronegative. The chain has TRBV18 and TRBJ1-2; weak D call: TRBD1 (6 bases). Material: PBMCs. CDR3 coding DNA: TGTGCCAGCTCACCCACAGGGCACCCTTTCTTAGATAAAGACTTCTTC. Protein product: CASSPTGHPFLDKDFF.